This T cell receptor (beta chain) was found in a study of OX40 agonist ivuxolimab in advanced cancers. Across the whole study: Ivuxolimab is a fully human IgG2 antibody that activates OX40 (CD134). Aged about 20 to 80 with a mean of around 60 years, they were around 79% male.

Cycle 7 day 1, cycle 4 day 1, and baseline were the timepoints at which blood was sampled. General observations from the study: The CD4+ and CD8+ T cells in the blood had expanded clonally by week 6 at 0.1 to 3.0 mg/kg.

Repertoires were generated with immunoSEQ multiplex PCR, while TCRdb's copy carries only in-frame clones and drops some. The sample records 20,000 to 25,000 clones, about nine tenths being singletons. V shed 5 bases and J shed 4 bases, with 12 bases lying between them. CDR3 length: 13 residues. The germline gives CDR1 SEHNR, CDR2 FQNEAQ (reference sequence). Remarks on this clone: Its target is not known.

This rearrangement joins TRBV7-9 to TRBJ2-7; possibly TRBD2 for D (5 bases). This clonotype originated in an adult with an advanced solid tumor such as melanoma, head and neck, liver or kidney cancer. The sequences come from CD4+ or CD8+ T cells sorted from blood, collected in a trial of the OX40 agonist ivuxolimab. The CDR3 DNA reads TGTGCCAGCAGCCCCCCGGCGGGTTACGAGCAGTACTTC. Translated: CASSPPAGYEQYF.